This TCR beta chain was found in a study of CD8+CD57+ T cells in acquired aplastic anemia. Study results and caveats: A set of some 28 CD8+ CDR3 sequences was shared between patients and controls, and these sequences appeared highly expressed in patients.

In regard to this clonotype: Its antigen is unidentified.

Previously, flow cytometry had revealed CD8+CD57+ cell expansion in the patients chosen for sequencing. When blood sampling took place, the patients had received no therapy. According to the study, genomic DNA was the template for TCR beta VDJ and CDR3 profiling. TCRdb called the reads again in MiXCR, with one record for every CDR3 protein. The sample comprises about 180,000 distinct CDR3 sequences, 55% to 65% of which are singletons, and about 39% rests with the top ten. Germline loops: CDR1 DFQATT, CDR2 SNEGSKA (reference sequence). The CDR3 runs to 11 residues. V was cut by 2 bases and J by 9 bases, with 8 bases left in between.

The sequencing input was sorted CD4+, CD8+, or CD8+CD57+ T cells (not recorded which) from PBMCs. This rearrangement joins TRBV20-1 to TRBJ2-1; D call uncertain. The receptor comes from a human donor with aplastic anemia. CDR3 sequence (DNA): TGCAGTGCTAGAATGGAGTTTGAGCAGTTCTTC. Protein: CSARMEFEQFF.